This is a list of T cell receptor beta chains from one sample in a study of tumor-infiltrating lymphocytes in localized non-small cell lung cancer. Produced via immunoSEQ multiplex PCR; TCRdb's table is partial and in-frame only. The table lists about 12,000 clones, 65% to 75% of them singletons, with roughly 9.6% in the top ten. The sequencing input was uninvolved lung tissue not adjacent to the tumor. The receptor source for this set is a human donor with non-small cell lung cancer. Both conserved end residues are part of each CDR3. D genes are given only for firm matches. Size tells how often a clone was seen (once, few, many) or the class of an expanded clone, and some rows leave it out.

v_gene: TRBV7-8
j_gene: TRBJ2-7
abundance: few
d_gene: NA
CDR3aa: CASSLAGGMDEQYF
CDR3nt: TGTGCCAGCAGCTTAGCGGGGGGCATGGACGAGCAGTACTTC

v_gene: TRBV6-5
j_gene: TRBJ1-1
abundance: few
d_gene: NA
CDR3aa: CASSSEGMNTEAFF
CDR3nt: TGTGCCAGCAGTTCCGAGGGAATGAACACTGAAGCTTTCTTT

v_gene: TRBV19
j_gene: TRBJ2-4
abundance: NA
d_gene: NA
CDR3aa: CASSRVAKNIQYF
CDR3nt: TGTGCCAGTAGCAGAGTAGCCAAAAACATTCAGTACTTC

v_gene: TRBV7-2
j_gene: TRBJ2-1
abundance: NA
d_gene: TRBD2
CDR3aa: CASSPSGTYNEQFF
CDR3nt: TGTGCCAGCAGCCCCAGCGGGACCTACAATGAGCAGTTCTTC

v_gene: TRBV2
j_gene: TRBJ2-7
abundance: NA
d_gene: TRBD2
CDR3aa: CASSEGRLAGEREQYF
CDR3nt: TGTGCCAGCAGTGAAGGTAGGCTAGCGGGAGAGCGAGAGCAGTACTTC

v_gene: TRBV6-6
j_gene: TRBJ2-7
abundance: NA
d_gene: NA
CDR3aa: CASSPRQGWTYEQYF
CDR3nt: TGTGCCAGCAGCCCCCGGCAGGGGTGGACCTACGAGCAGTACTTC

v_gene: TRBV27
j_gene: TRBJ2-7
abundance: NA
d_gene: TRBD1
CDR3aa: CASSLETGGEQYF
CDR3nt: TGTGCCAGCAGTTTAGAGACAGGGGGCGAGCAGTACTTC

v_gene: TRBV6-1
j_gene: TRBJ1-5
abundance: few
d_gene: NA
CDR3aa: CASSASTARGYQPQHF
CDR3nt: TGTGCCAGCAGTGCCTCCACAGCCAGGGGCTATCAGCCCCAGCATTTT

v_gene: TRBV6-1
j_gene: TRBJ1-2
abundance: few
d_gene: NA
CDR3aa: CASSEIGASDWYGYTF
CDR3nt: TGTGCCAGCAGTGAAATAGGGGCCTCGGACTGGTATGGCTACACCTTC

v_gene: TRBV19
j_gene: TRBJ1-1
abundance: NA
d_gene: TRBD1
CDR3aa: CASSLGGGSTEAFF
CDR3nt: TGTGCCAGTAGTTTAGGGGGCGGGTCCACTGAAGCTTTCTTT

v_gene: TRBV5-6
j_gene: TRBJ2-1
abundance: NA
d_gene: NA
CDR3aa: CASSRDGPHNEQFF
CDR3nt: TGTGCCAGCAGTCGTGATGGGCCGCACAATGAGCAGTTCTTC

v_gene: TRBV4-1
j_gene: TRBJ2-7
abundance: NA
d_gene: NA
CDR3aa: CASSPDQTPGPSSYEQYF
CDR3nt: TGCGCCAGCAGCCCGGACCAGACTCCGGGGCCCAGCTCCTACGAGCAGTACTTC

v_gene: TRBV28
j_gene: TRBJ1-2
abundance: NA
d_gene: TRBD1
CDR3aa: CASTLSGQGAFGYTF
CDR3nt: TGTGCCAGCACTCTCAGTGGACAGGGGGCCTTTGGCTACACCTTC

v_gene: TRBV19
j_gene: TRBJ2-7
abundance: NA
d_gene: TRBD2
CDR3aa: CASSPRTSGAYEQYF
CDR3nt: TGTGCCAGTAGTCCTCGGACTAGCGGCGCCTACGAGCAGTACTTC

v_gene: TRBV5-4
j_gene: TRBJ2-7
abundance: few
d_gene: NA
CDR3aa: CASSLSGLTYEQYF
CDR3nt: TGTGCCAGCAGCTTGTCCGGACTAACCTACGAGCAGTACTTC

v_gene: TRBV5-6
j_gene: TRBJ2-3
abundance: NA
d_gene: NA
CDR3aa: CASSLSLGNTQYF
CDR3nt: TGTGCCAGCAGCTTGTCCTTGGGGAATACGCAGTATTTT

v_gene: TRBV4-1
j_gene: TRBJ2-5
abundance: NA
d_gene: TRBD2
CDR3aa: CASSQDLRVGGETQYF
CDR3nt: TGCGCCAGCAGCCAAGATCTCCGGGTGGGAGGGGAGACCCAGTACTTC

v_gene: TRBV6-5
j_gene: TRBJ1-6
abundance: NA
d_gene: NA
CDR3aa: CASSYYSYNSPLHF
CDR3nt: TGTGCCAGCAGTTACTACTCCTATAATTCACCCCTCCACTTT

v_gene: TRBV9
j_gene: TRBJ2-5
abundance: NA
d_gene: NA
CDR3aa: CASSARGGSGETQYF
CDR3nt: TGTGCCAGCAGCGCTAGGGGGGGCAGTGGAGAGACCCAGTACTTC

v_gene: TRBV6-1
j_gene: TRBJ2-3
abundance: NA
d_gene: NA
CDR3aa: CASSPGRGTDTQYF
CDR3nt: TGTGCCAGCAGTCCGGGCAGGGGCACAGATACGCAGTATTTT

v_gene: TRBV19
j_gene: TRBJ2-7
abundance: NA
d_gene: NA
CDR3aa: CASSIPGATYEQYF
CDR3nt: TGTGCCAGTAGTATACCAGGGGCTACCTACGAGCAGTACTTC

v_gene: TRBV7-9
j_gene: TRBJ1-1
abundance: NA
d_gene: NA
CDR3aa: CASSVSRATEAFF
CDR3nt: TGTGCCAGCAGCGTTAGCAGGGCCACTGAAGCTTTCTTT

v_gene: TRBV25-1
j_gene: TRBJ1-1
abundance: NA
d_gene: NA
CDR3aa: CASSESNGEAFF
CDR3nt: TGTGCCAGCAGTGAATCTAACGGGGAAGCTTTCTTT

v_gene: TRBV2
j_gene: TRBJ2-1
abundance: NA
d_gene: NA
CDR3aa: CASRGTSYNEQFF
CDR3nt: TGTGCCAGCCGGGGGACCTCCTACAATGAGCAGTTCTTC

v_gene: TRBV10-1
j_gene: TRBJ2-3
abundance: NA
d_gene: TRBD2
CDR3aa: CASSESWNAGGQLDTQYF
CDR3nt: TGCGCCAGCAGTGAGTCTTGGAATGCGGGGGGGCAGCTAGATACGCAGTATTTT

v_gene: TRBV18
j_gene: TRBJ2-7
abundance: NA
d_gene: NA
CDR3aa: CASSPDPYEQYF
CDR3nt: TGTGCCAGCTCACCTGACCCCTACGAGCAGTACTTC

v_gene: TRBV6-4
j_gene: TRBJ1-1
abundance: few
d_gene: TRBD1
CDR3aa: CASSESRQGLNTEAFF
CDR3nt: TGTGCCAGCAGTGAAAGCAGACAGGGCCTGAACACTGAAGCTTTCTTT

v_gene: TRBV5-1
j_gene: TRBJ2-2
abundance: few
d_gene: NA
CDR3aa: CASSIGGKGKHRGAVF
CDR3nt: TGCGCCAGCAGCATCGGCGGGAAGGGAAAACACCGGGGAGCTGTTTTT

v_gene: TRBV10-3
j_gene: TRBJ2-2
abundance: NA
d_gene: NA
CDR3aa: CAISEYAFANTGELFF
CDR3nt: TGTGCCATCAGTGAGTACGCGTTCGCGAACACCGGGGAGCTGTTTTTT

v_gene: TRBV6-6
j_gene: TRBJ1-2
abundance: NA
d_gene: NA
CDR3aa: CASSYPRTSDAYGYTF
CDR3nt: TGTGCCAGCAGTTACCCACGGACATCAGACGCCTATGGCTACACCTTC

v_gene: TRBV30
j_gene: TRBJ1-1
abundance: NA
d_gene: NA
CDR3aa: CAWSVGAVNTEAFF
CDR3nt: TGTGCCTGGAGTGTTGGGGCTGTGAACACTGAAGCTTTCTTT

v_gene: TRBV15
j_gene: TRBJ1-2
abundance: NA
d_gene: NA
CDR3aa: CATSRDDRRGGYTF
CDR3nt: TGTGCCACCAGCAGAGACGACAGGCGCGGTGGCTACACCTTC

v_gene: TRBV11-2
j_gene: TRBJ1-6
abundance: NA
d_gene: NA
CDR3aa: CASSTGGVGLYNSPLHF
CDR3nt: TGTGCCAGCAGCACCGGGGGGGTTGGTCTCTATAATTCACCCCTCCACTTT